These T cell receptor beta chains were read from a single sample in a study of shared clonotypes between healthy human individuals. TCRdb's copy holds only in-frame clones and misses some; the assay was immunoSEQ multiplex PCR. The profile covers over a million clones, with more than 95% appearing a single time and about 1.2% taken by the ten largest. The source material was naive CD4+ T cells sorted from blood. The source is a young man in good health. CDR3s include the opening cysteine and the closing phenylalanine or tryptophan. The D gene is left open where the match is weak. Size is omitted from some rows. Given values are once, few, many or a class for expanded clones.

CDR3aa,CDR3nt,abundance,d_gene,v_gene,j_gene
CASRERGTYNEQFF,TGTGCCAGCAGGGAGCGCGGGACCTACAATGAGCAGTTCTTC,NA,NA,TRBV11-2,TRBJ2-1
CAIIDRVPSPLHF,TGTGCCATAATAGACAGGGTCCCTTCACCCCTCCACTTT,NA,TRBD1,TRBV10-3,TRBJ1-6
CASSGPSGSSYNEQFF,TGCGCCAGCAGTGGCCCTAGCGGGAGCTCCTACAATGAGCAGTTCTTC,once,TRBD2,TRBV10-1,TRBJ2-1
CASSSGLAGGSSTDTQYF,TGCGCCAGCAGCTCCGGACTAGCGGGTGGGTCTAGCACAGATACGCAGTATTTT,NA,TRBD2,TRBV5-1,TRBJ2-3
CASSLQGAVTGELFF,TGTGCCAGCAGCTTGCAGGGGGCCGTCACCGGGGAGCTGTTTTTT,NA,TRBD1,TRBV11-2,TRBJ2-2
CASSAQRLAGDTGELFF,TGCGCCAGCAGCGCACAGCGACTAGCGGGAGACACCGGGGAGCTGTTTTTT,NA,TRBD2,TRBV10-2,TRBJ2-2
CASRPNRDLYYEQYF,TGTGCCAGCAGACCCAACAGGGACCTTTACTACGAGCAGTACTTC,NA,NA,TRBV28,TRBJ2-7
CASSPGPVNTEAFF,TGTGCCAGCAGCCCAGGGCCCGTGAACACTGAAGCTTTCTTT,NA,NA,TRBV7-2,TRBJ1-1
CASSWTSGSTDTQYF,TGTGCCAGCAGCTGGACTAGCGGTAGCACAGATACGCAGTATTTT,NA,TRBD2,TRBV5-6,TRBJ2-3
CASSPRGTGGPYEQYF,TGTGCCAGCTCACCACGTGGCACGGGAGGGCCCTACGAGCAGTACTTC,NA,TRBD2,TRBV18,TRBJ2-7
CASSVATANYGYTF,TGTGCCAGCAGCGTAGCAACAGCCAACTATGGCTACACCTTC,NA,NA,TRBV9,TRBJ1-2
CASGLVLSRGNYGYTF,TGTGCTAGTGGTTTGGTACTCTCCAGGGGCAACTATGGCTACACCTTC,NA,NA,TRBV12-5,TRBJ1-2
CASSYGGNYGYTF,TGTGCCAGCAGTTACGGGGGGAACTATGGCTACACCTTC,NA,NA,TRBV6-6,TRBJ1-2
CASSLGDSNEKLFF,TGCGCCAGCAGCTTAGGGGACAGTAATGAAAAACTGTTTTTT,NA,TRBD1,TRBV5-1,TRBJ1-4
CASRDTSGRINEQFF,TGTGCCAGCAGGGATACTAGCGGGAGGATAAATGAGCAGTTCTTC,once,TRBD2,TRBV6-5,TRBJ2-1
CASSRGLGDSGTDTQYF,TGCGCCAGCAGCCGGGGCTTGGGGGACTCGGGCACAGATACGCAGTATTTT,NA,NA,TRBV5-1,TRBJ2-3
CSVRGLYEQYF,TGCAGTGTCCGAGGGCTCTACGAGCAGTACTTC,NA,NA,TRBV20-1,TRBJ2-7
CASRGAALANTGELFF,TGTGCGAGCCGGGGTGCAGCGCTCGCGAACACCGGGGAGCTGTTTTTT,NA,NA,TRBV30,TRBJ2-2